This is a list of T cell receptor beta chains from one sample in a study of blood T cells in healthy people across ages. TCRdb recomputed calls from the 5' RACE reads with MiXCR, one row per CDR3 protein. Of hundreds of thousands of distinct CDR3 sequences listed, 40% to 60% are singletons. Sequenced input: blood. The source of these receptors is a man aged 25-45 years in good health. CDR3s include the opening cysteine and the closing phenylalanine or tryptophan. The D gene is left open where the match is weak. Not every row has a clone size; where given, it reads once, few, many or a size class.

v_call	clone_size	j_call	d_call	cdr3_nt	cdr3_aa
TRBV28	.	TRBJ1-2	.	TGTGCCAGCACCCTCCGAGGCAGGGGCTATGGCTACACCTTC	CASTLRGRGYGYTF
TRBV6-6	.	TRBJ2-7	.	TGTGCCAGACGGCTAGGCTGCGGAGACACGAACTACGAGCAGTACTTC	CARRLGCGDTNYEQYF
TRBV28	many	TRBJ2-7	.	TGTGCCAGCAGTTTCCAGGGACTGGCCGAGCAGTACTTC	CASSFQGLAEQYF
TRBV7-9	.	TRBJ1-2	TRBD1	TGTGCCAGCAGCTCTGGACTGGGACAGGCCTACACCTTC	CASSSGLGQAYTF
TRBV12-3/TRBV12-4	.	TRBJ2-3	TRBD2	TGTGCCAGCAGTTTTTCAGCGGGGGCCACAGATACGCAGTATTTT	CASSFSAGATDTQYF
TRBV6-1	.	TRBJ2-1	TRBD1	TGTGCCAGCAGTGCCGACAGGGCTTCCTACAATGAGCAGTTCTTC	CASSADRASYNEQFF
TRBV6-2/TRBV6-3	few	TRBJ1-2	.	TGTGCCAGCAGCCCCCCCGCTCGGCCCTATGGCTACACCTTC	CASSPPARPYGYTF
TRBV28	.	TRBJ1-6	.	TGTGCCAGCAGTCCCCTGGGGGGGGGCGTTTCCTATAATTCACCCCTCCACTTT	CASSPLGGGVSYNSPLHF
TRBV30	.	TRBJ2-7	.	TGTGCCTGGAGCCGCGGACAGAACGGCCCCTACGAGCAGTACTTC	CAWSRGQNGPYEQYF
TRBV5-1	.	TRBJ2-1	.	TGCGCCAGCAGCTTTACAGGGGGGGACTACAATGAGCAGTTCTTC	CASSFTGGDYNEQFF
TRBV12-5	.	TRBJ1-2	.	TGTGCTAGTGGTTTGTGGAACGACCGTAGGGGTGGCTACACCTTC	CASGLWNDRRGGYTF
TRBV7-2	few	TRBJ2-1	.	TGTGCCAGCAGCTTAGATCCACTTGAGCAGTTCTTC	CASSLDPLEQFF
TRBV28	.	TRBJ1-2	.	TGTGCCAGCAGTTTTGAGGACACTAACTATGGCTACACCTTC	CASSFEDTNYGYTF
TRBV25-1	few	TRBJ1-2	.	TGTGCCAGCAGTGACCAGGGTAGGCGCTACACCTTC	CASSDQGRRYTF
TRBV28	.	TRBJ2-1	.	TGTGCCAGCAGCTGGACGCCCAATGAGCAGTTCTTC	CASSWTPNEQFF
TRBV7-2	few	TRBJ2-7	.	TGTGCCAGCAGCTTAGTAGCTCATCGAAACGGGAACTACGAGCAGTACTTC	CASSLVAHRNGNYEQYF
TRBV10-3	.	TRBJ2-7	.	TGTGCCATCAGTGAGTCGAGGATTGCCCACAGCGGTTACGAGCAGTACTTC	CAISESRIAHSGYEQYF
TRBV12-3/TRBV12-4	.	TRBJ2-7	.	TGTGCCAGCACCCCCGACAACTCCTACGAGCAGTACTTC	CASTPDNSYEQYF
TRBV15	few	TRBJ2-5	.	TGTGCCACCAGCGGCAGGGAAGGTTCGGAGACCCAGTACTTC	CATSGREGSETQYF
TRBV29-1	.	TRBJ2-7	.	TGCAGCGTTGGGACAGAACCCTTGGGAGACGAGCAGTACTTC	CSVGTEPLGDEQYF
TRBV29-1	many	TRBJ2-3	.	TGCAGCGTTGTAGGGCCAGGTACGCAGTATTTT	CSVVGPGTQYF
TRBV25-1	.	TRBJ2-7	.	TGTGCCAGCAGCCCAGCGGACCGGATCTACGAGCAGTACTTC	CASSPADRIYEQYF
TRBV18	.	TRBJ1-1	.	TGTGCCAGCTCACCCGACCGGTCTGAAGCTTTCTTT	CASSPDRSEAFF
TRBV20-1	few	TRBJ2-7	.	TGCAGTGCTAGAGATCCGGGCAGACCCTACGAGCAGTACTTC	CSARDPGRPYEQYF
TRBV6-2/TRBV6-3	few	TRBJ2-3	.	TGTGCCAGCAGGGCGGCTCTAGCCGCAGATACGCAGTATTTT	CASRAALAADTQYF
TRBV29-1	.	TRBJ2-1	TRBD2	TGCAGCGTTGATTCGCCCAGCGGGGGCCTCTCCTACAATGAGCAGTTCTTC	CSVDSPSGGLSYNEQFF
TRBV5-5	.	TRBJ1-1	TRBD1	TGTGCCAGCAGCTTACGACAGGGGGCCACTGAAGCTTTCTTT	CASSLRQGATEAFF
TRBV29-1	.	TRBJ1-1	.	TGCAGCGTTGAACGGCTCATGGACACTGAAGCTTTCTTT	CSVERLMDTEAFF
TRBV5-1	.	TRBJ1-1	.	TGCGCCAGCAGCTCGGGGGACGGTAACACTGAAGCTTTCTTT	CASSSGDGNTEAFF
TRBV7-9	few	TRBJ1-2	.	TGTGCCAGCAGCGATGGGACGCTCGCATATGGCTACACCTTT	CASSDGTLAYGYTF
TRBV25-1	.	TRBJ1-2	TRBD1	TGTGCCAGCAGTGAATCCGACAGGGGAGGTGGCTACACCTTC	CASSESDRGGGYTF
TRBV6-2/TRBV6-3	few	TRBJ1-5	.	TGTGCCAGCAGCAAAGAGCGGGGGAGCAATCAGCCCCAGCATTTT	CASSKERGSNQPQHF
TRBV9	.	TRBJ1-1	.	TGTGCCAGTGGGGATGAAGCTTTCTTT	CASGDEAFF
TRBV7-9	.	TRBJ1-2	.	TGTGCCAGCAGCTTATTGGCAGCCGCGAACTATGGCTACACCTTC	CASSLLAAANYGYTF
TRBV7-2	few	TRBJ2-3	TRBD2	TGTGCCAGCAGCTTAGTAACTAGCGGGGATGCGCAGTATTTT	CASSLVTSGDAQYF
TRBV20-1	.	TRBJ1-2	.	TGCAGTGCTACCCTCCCCGGGCAGGGTGAGACGGGCTACACCTTC	CSATLPGQGETGYTF
TRBV27	.	TRBJ2-3	TRBD2	TGTGCCAGCAGTTCTCTAGGGGCGGGGGGCTTTTGGGATACGCAGTATTTT	CASSSLGAGGFWDTQYF
TRBV7-6	many	TRBJ1-4	TRBD1	TGTGCCAGCAGCTCAATCGGGGACAGGGGAAGAGAAAAACTGTTTTTT	CASSSIGDRGREKLFF
TRBV4-3	.	TRBJ1-2	.	TGCGCCAGCAGCCAAGATCCTTCGGGGACCTATGGCTACACCTTC	CASSQDPSGTYGYTF
TRBV20-1	few	TRBJ2-7	.	TGCAGTGCTAGAGATCTTAGGGGGGACATCCCCTACGAGCAGTACTTC	CSARDLRGDIPYEQYF
TRBV12-3/TRBV12-4	.	TRBJ2-1	.	TGTGCCAGCAGCCACCCGGGACAAGAGAATGAGCAGTTCTTC	CASSHPGQENEQFF
TRBV13	few	TRBJ2-1	TRBD1	TGTGCCAGCAGCCGCAAGGGACAGGGTTACAATGAGCAGTTCTTC	CASSRKGQGYNEQFF
TRBV20-1	.	TRBJ1-1	TRBD1	TGCAGTGCTAGGGAACAGGGGGTGGGCACTGAAGCTTTCTTT	CSAREQGVGTEAFF
TRBV13	.	TRBJ2-3	TRBD2	TGTGCCAGCGACGCCGGGACTAGCGGGGGTAGCACAGATACGCAGTATTTT	CASDAGTSGGSTDTQYF
TRBV6-6	.	TRBJ2-1	.	TGTGCCAGCAGTTCCCATAAAGGCTACAATGAGCAGTTCTTC	CASSSHKGYNEQFF
TRBV20-1	once	TRBJ2-6	.	TGCAGTGCTAGAGATCAGCAGGTCACCAACTCTGGGGCCAACGTCCTGACTTTC	CSARDQQVTNSGANVLTF
TRBV2	once	TRBJ2-1	TRBD1	TGTGCCAGCAGTGATAGGGACAGATCCCATGAGCAGTTCTTC	CASSDRDRSHEQFF
TRBV9	.	TRBJ2-7	.	TGTGCCAGCAGCGCCCAGGCAGGGGTAGACGAGCAGTACTTC	CASSAQAGVDEQYF
TRBV9	few	TRBJ2-3	.	TGTGCCAGCAGCGTTTGGGGGGCCACAGATACGCAGTATTTT	CASSVWGATDTQYF
TRBV6-1	few	TRBJ2-7	.	TGTGCCAGCAGTACAGACAGCCAATACGAGCAGTACTTC	CASSTDSQYEQYF